The TCR beta chain under discussion was sequenced for a study of early T cells in non-severe SARS-CoV-2 infection. As for the study in general: Unpaired chains resulted from sequencing bulk RNA of unsorted whole blood.

CDR3 length: 15 amino acids. Trimming pared 4 bases from V and 2 bases from J, leaving 14 bases between. CDR1 is SGHNT and CDR2 is YYREEE in the germline V gene (reference sequence). A note on this clonotype: Its target is unknown.

General study findings and limits: Reliance on VDJdb matching favored anti-spike CD8 responses; private and CD4 specificities were missed.

Unique molecular identifiers were attached to individual cDNA molecules. MiXCR was run by TCRdb on the 5' RACE reads, yielding one entry per CDR3 protein. This table has under 85,000 distinct CDR3 sequences, 5% appearing once. The chain combines TRBV5-4 with TRBJ2-3, with D possibly TRBD2 on 5 matching bases. The receptor comes from an adult who was a healthcare worker with PCR-confirmed SARS-CoV-2 infection or an uninfected control (not recorded which). Sequences were derived from whole blood, sampled at baseline. The CDR3 loop is CASSRERRSTDTQYF. As DNA, the CDR3 is TGTGCCAGCAGCAGAGAAAGGAGGTCCACAGATACGCAGTATTTT.